One and the same sample provided the 10 T cell receptor beta chains below, sequenced in a study of blood T cell repertoires in COVID-19. This table comes from immunoSEQ multiplex PCR, and its TCRdb copy is limited to in-frame clones, with some not included. The sample has 150,000 to 200,000 clones; around 87% are singletons. Sequenced material: peripheral blood. The receptors were sampled from a man aged 18 to 35 with active or convalescent COVID-19.

The V gene is TRBV6-4, the J gene TRBJ2-1; 11 nucleotides match TRBD2. The junction had 7 bases not matched to a gene; V was cut back by 8 bases and J by 4 bases. Per the germline V gene, CDR1 is MRHNA and CDR2 is SNTAGT. This CDR3 has 15 amino acids. The CDR3 loop reads CASSRLAGYYNEQFF. The CDR3 DNA reads TGTGCCAGCTCCAGACTAGCGGGATATTACAATGAGCAGTTCTTC.

The genes are TRBV19 and TRBJ2-1, with D possibly TRBD2 on 5 matching bases. The germline V gene has CDR1 LNHDA and CDR2 SQIVND (reference sequence). V was trimmed by 3 bases and J by 0 bases, leaving 9 bases between them. The CDR3 extends over 15 amino acids. DNA of the CDR3: TGTGCCAGTAGTATCCTGGGGAGCTCCTACAATGAGCAGTTCTTC. Its protein is CASSILGSSYNEQFF.

The chain recombines TRBV19 with TRBJ1-1; 8 bases align to TRBD1. V shed 5 bases and J 5 bases; nucleotides not matched to a gene: 7. CDR3 length equals 14 residues. The germline V gene has CDR1 LNHDA and CDR2 SQIVND (reference sequence). CDR3 DNA sequence: TGTGCCAGTAGTGGGCGACAGGGGACGACTGAAGCTTTCTTT. Its protein product is CASSGRQGTTEAFF.

The CDR3 nucleotides are TGTGCCAGCAGCAGCCAGGAGGACGAGCAGTACTTC. Translation gives CASSSQEDEQYF. The V and J genes are TRBV9 and TRBJ2-7, with TRBD2 as a possible D gene (5 bases). This CDR3 region has 12 residues. Per the germline V gene, CDR1 is SGDLS and CDR2 is YYNGEE. V was cut by 4 bases and J by 5 bases, with 10 bases left in between.

The gene calls are TRBV9 and TRBJ2-7; TRBD1 matches 7 bases. Unmatched junction bases numbered 8, after V lost 3 bases and J lost 5 bases. CDR3 size: 14 residues. Per the germline V gene, CDR1 is SGDLS and CDR2 is YYNGEE. CDR3 loop: CASSEGRGFNEQYF. The CDR3 bases are TGTGCCAGCAGCGAAGGCAGGGGGTTCAACGAGCAGTACTTC.

The chain combines TRBV6-5 with TRBJ2-7; the D gene is possibly TRBD2 (6 bases). Deletions cut 6 bases from V and 3 bases from J, with 9 bases between. The CDR3 length is 12 residues. CDR1 is MNHEY, CDR2 SVGAGI, per germline. The CDR3 reads CASRAGNYEQYV. DNA for the CDR3: TGTGCCAGCAGGGCGGGAAACTACGAGCAGTACGTC.

V usage is TRBV9 and J usage is TRBJ1-6, with 7 bases fitting TRBD1. The CDR3 totals 15 residues. CDR1 and CDR2 from the germline V gene are SGDLS and YYNGEE. V was pared by 3 bases and J by 8 bases, with 8 bases of the junction left unmatched. DNA of the CDR3: TGTGCCAGCAGCGCAACAGGGGCTATAGATTCACCCCTCCACTTT. This sequence encodes CASSATGAIDSPLHF. The variable domain in full, with the rest retrieved from reference TRBV9 and TRBJ1-6, is DSGVTQTPKHLITATGQRVTLRCSPRSGDLSVYWYQQSLDQGLQFLIQYYNGEERAKGNILERFSAQQFPDLHSELNLSSLELGDSALYFCASSATGAIDSPLHFGNGTRLTVT.

The rearrangement uses TRBV5-6 and TRBJ1-2, with 10 bases fitting TRBD1. Germline-derived CDR1 and CDR2 are SGHDT and YYEEEE. Losses at the gene ends were 1 base for V and 2 bases for J; bases not matched to a gene: 5. This CDR3 contains 16 residues. CDR3: CASSLWGTGDNYGYTF. The CDR3 DNA follows: TGTGCCAGCAGCTTGTGGGGGACAGGGGACAACTATGGCTACACCTTC.

The gene calls are TRBV6-2 or TRBV6-3 and TRBJ2-5; 11 bases are a match to TRBD2. Germline V lookup: CDR1 MNHEY, CDR2 SVGEGT. The CDR3 has 14 amino acids. V gave up 2 bases and J gave up 5 bases; unmatched junction bases: 1. CDR3 residues: CASSYTSGSETQYF. The CDR3 region has the DNA TGTGCCAGCAGTTACACTAGCGGGAGTGAGACCCAGTACTTC.

CDR3 DNA sequence: TGTGCCAGCAGTACCGGACTAGCGGGGGACGAGCCTCAAGAGACCCAGTACTTC. Translated, it gives CASSTGLAGDEPQETQYF. The chain recombines TRBV28 with TRBJ2-5; TRBD2 matches at 13 bases. J gave up 2 bases and V 5 bases, and 11 bases lay outside the gene matches. The CDR3 covers 18 residues. Germline V gene lookup returns CDR1 MDHEN and CDR2 SYDVKM.